In this sample, the clone carrying this T cell receptor (beta chain) turned up once. These data are taken from a study of blood T cell repertoires in COVID-19. Study overall: Acute and convalescent COVID-19 specimens originated in the United States, Italy and Spain. In each case, the material was cDNA or gDNA derived from T cells, B-cell-depleted T cells, or PBMCs.

Clones were read by immunoSEQ multiplex PCR, and TCRdb kept only the in-frame ones, dropping some. The sample lists over 150,000 clones; 85% to 95% were seen once. This CDR3 comprises 16 residues. CDR1 and CDR2 from the germline V gene are MDHEN and SYDVKM. J gave up 2 bases and V 2 bases, and 6 bases lay outside the gene matches. The sample taken for sequencing was peripheral blood. V and J are TRBV28 and TRBJ1-5, with 7 bases that match TRBD1. This clonotype was sampled from a man in his fifties or sixties with acute or convalescent COVID-19. CDR3 bases: TGTGCCAGCAGTTTAGATTTAGGGGGCGGCAATCAGCCCCAGCATTTT. Protein product: CASSLDLGGGNQPQHF.